A selection of T cell receptor beta chains follows, all from one sample in a study of blood T cell repertoires in COVID-19. Measured with immunoSEQ multiplex PCR; TCRdb has only the in-frame clones, and not every one. The data show roughly 330,000 clones, 87% seen once. The specimen sequenced was peripheral blood. Every receptor here comes from a man in his thirties or forties with COVID-19, enrolled during active disease. CDR3s include the opening cysteine and the closing phenylalanine or tryptophan. A D gene is named only where the DNA matches it firmly. Clone sizes are given selectively: once, few, many, or a class where the clone is expanded.

j_call d_call v_call clone_size cdr3_aa cdr3_nt
TRBJ2-3 TRBD2 TRBV28 - CASSSGTSGFPDTQYF TGTGCCAGCAGTTCCGGGACTAGCGGCTTCCCAGATACGCAGTATTTT
TRBJ2-2 TRBD1 TRBV18 - CASSPPAGGTGELFF TGTGCCAGCTCACCACCGGCAGGGGGCACCGGGGAGCTGTTTTTT
TRBJ2-5 - TRBV15 - CATSRDGWNREETQYF TGTGCCACCAGCAGAGATGGATGGAACAGAGAAGAGACCCAGTACTTC
TRBJ2-7 - TRBV28 - CASVSSGNAYEQYF TGTGCCAGCGTATCCTCAGGTAACGCCTACGAGCAGTACTTC
TRBJ2-7 - TRBV7-9 - CASSLWAYEQYF TGTGCCAGCAGCTTGTGGGCGTACGAGCAGTACTTC
TRBJ2-1 TRBD2 TRBV12-5 - CASGFRGVAYNEQFF TGTGCTAGTGGTTTCCGGGGGGTCGCCTACAATGAGCAGTTCTTC
TRBJ1-6 - TRBV7-9 - CASNKDGMALHF TGTGCCAGCAATAAAGACGGGATGGCCCTCCACTTT
TRBJ2-7 TRBD1 TRBV24-1 - CATSASGQVTYEQYF TGTGCCACCAGTGCGTCGGGACAGGTCACCTACGAGCAGTACTTC
TRBJ1-2 TRBD1 TRBV19 once CASSIGTGNYGYTF TGTGCCAGTAGTATAGGGACAGGAAATTATGGCTACACCTTC
TRBJ1-6 - TRBV27 - CASSLFRIDLYNSPLHF TGTGCCAGCAGTTTATTTCGTATAGATCTTTATAATTCACCCCTCCACTTT
TRBJ2-5 - TRBV28 - CASRRGTQETQYF TGTGCCAGCAGACGGGGAACTCAAGAGACCCAGTACTTC
TRBJ2-7 TRBD2 TRBV7-2 - CASSLTSGIISYEQYF TGTGCCAGCAGCCTGACTAGCGGTATAATTTCCTACGAGCAGTACTTC
TRBJ2-2 - TRBV27 many CASSRRGIDTGELFF TGTGCCAGCAGTCGTAGGGGCATCGACACCGGGGAGCTGTTTTTT
TRBJ2-7 - TRBV27 - CASSFPGSHEQYF TGTGCCAGCAGTTTTCCAGGGTCCCACGAGCAGTACTTC
TRBJ2-7 - TRBV9 - CASSVSPMSSYEQYF TGTGCCAGCAGCGTAAGTCCCATGAGCTCCTACGAGCAGTACTTC
TRBJ2-5 TRBD2 TRBV7-2 - CASSLQRGGRETQYF TGTGCCAGCAGCCTCCAGCGGGGGGGCAGGGAGACCCAGTACTTC
TRBJ2-3 - TRBV30 - CAWSRVSSTDTQYF TGTGCCTGGAGTCGGGTCAGTAGCACAGATACGCAGTATTTT
TRBJ2-1 - TRBV5-1 - CASSPFGESYNEQFF TGCGCCAGCAGCCCCTTCGGGGAATCCTACAATGAGCAGTTCTTC
TRBJ1-4 TRBD1 TRBV10-3 - CAIRGTGDEKLFF TGTGCCATCAGGGGGACAGGGGATGAAAAACTGTTTTTT
TRBJ2-7 TRBD1 TRBV7-6 - CASSHGGTGFNEQYF TGTGCCAGCAGTCATGGAGGGACAGGGTTCAACGAGCAGTACTTC
TRBJ2-1 TRBD2 TRBV19 - CASSIDHRTSGRADEQFF TGTGCCAGTAGTATAGACCATCGGACTAGCGGGAGAGCCGATGAGCAGTTCTTC
TRBJ2-7 TRBD2 TRBV7-9 - CASSSGTSGSREQYF TGTGCCAGCAGCTCGGGGACTAGCGGGAGTCGGGAGCAGTACTTC
TRBJ1-2 - TRBV6-4 - CASSGLSMGDSRGYTF TGTGCCAGCAGTGGATTGAGTATGGGGGACTCTCGTGGCTACACCTTC
TRBJ2-1 TRBD2 TRBV27 - CASSLFGTSGRVGSYNEQFF TGTGCCAGCAGTTTGTTTGGGACTAGCGGGAGGGTAGGCTCCTACAATGAGCAGTTCTTC
TRBJ2-5 TRBD1 TRBV27 few CASSHDRGLGTQYF TGTGCCAGCAGCCATGACAGGGGGCTCGGGACCCAGTACTTC
TRBJ2-2 - TRBV6-2/TRBV6-3 - CASSYSSVSGELFF TGTGCCAGCAGTTACTCCTCTGTGAGCGGGGAGCTGTTTTTT
TRBJ2-3 TRBD1 TRBV4-3 - CASSPWDRSSTDTQYF TGCGCCAGCAGCCCCTGGGACAGATCTAGCACAGATACGCAGTATTTT
TRBJ2-5 - TRBV18 - CASSPPNGGQETQYF TGTGCCAGCTCACCACCGAATGGGGGGCAAGAGACCCAGTACTTC
TRBJ2-7 - TRBV10-3 once CAISDVAEYEQYF TGTGCCATCAGTGATGTAGCGGAATACGAGCAGTACTTC
TRBJ1-6 - TRBV9 - CASSVEGGVGSPLHF TGTGCCAGCAGCGTAGAAGGGGGAGTAGGGTCACCCCTCCACTTT
TRBJ1-3 - TRBV15 - CATKQSSASGNTIYF TGTGCCACCAAACAGAGCTCCGCCTCTGGAAACACCATATATTTT
TRBJ2-3 TRBD2 TRBV10-3 - CATSGTSGRNSDTQYF TGTGCCACCTCCGGGACTAGCGGGAGGAACTCAGATACGCAGTATTTT
TRBJ2-7 TRBD1 TRBV11-2 few CASSFPNRGLYEQYF TGTGCCAGCAGCTTCCCCAACAGGGGGCTATACGAGCAGTACTTC
TRBJ1-3 - TRBV27 - CASSSDLSSGNTIYF TGTGCCAGCAGTTCAGACTTAAGCTCTGGAAACACCATATATTTT
TRBJ1-5 - TRBV19 - CASTPRTGNQPQHF TGTGCCAGTACCCCTAGGACAGGCAATCAGCCCCAGCATTTT
TRBJ2-7 - TRBV9 - CASSVGEVHEQYF TGTGCCAGCAGCGTAGGGGAGGTCCACGAGCAGTACTTC
TRBJ2-7 TRBD2 TRBV5-1 many CASSGGDLAGANYEQYF TGCGCCAGCAGCGGGGGAGATCTAGCGGGGGCAAACTACGAGCAGTACTTC
TRBJ1-5 - TRBV6-5 - CASILVSNQPQHF TGTGCCAGCATCCTAGTTAGCAATCAGCCCCAGCATTTT
TRBJ2-1 - TRBV27 - CASSPRVSYNEQFF TGTGCCAGCAGCCCCAGGGTCTCCTACAATGAGCAGTTCTTC
TRBJ2-6 - TRBV19 - CASSIQISGANVLTF TGTGCCAGTAGTATACAGATATCTGGGGCCAACGTCCTGACTTTC
TRBJ1-6 - TRBV2 - CASKERERSYNSPLHF TGTGCCAGCAAAGAAAGGGAGAGGTCCTATAATTCACCCCTCCACTTT
TRBJ2-1 TRBD2 TRBV7-9 - CASSLGSSGSYDEQFF TGTGCCAGCAGCTTAGGATCGAGCGGGAGTTACGATGAGCAGTTCTTC
TRBJ1-5 TRBD1 TRBV2 - CASRGSSGGVNF TGTGCCAGCAGAGGGTCGTCAGGGGGTGTGAATTTT
TRBJ2-4 - TRBV19 - CASSIDQSSADIQYF TGTGCCAGTAGTATAGATCAATCCAGCGCTGACATTCAGTACTTC
TRBJ1-1 - TRBV6-6 once CASSYPTGLNTEAFF TGTGCCAGCAGTTATCCCACAGGGCTCAACACTGAAGCTTTCTTT
TRBJ2-7 TRBD2 TRBV6-6 once CASELAGGLYEQYF TGTGCCAGCGAACTAGCGGGAGGCCTTTACGAGCAGTACTTC
TRBJ1-2 - TRBV10-3 - CAISWGGPYGYTF TGTGCCATCAGTTGGGGGGGCCCCTATGGCTACACCTTC
TRBJ1-3 - TRBV4-1 - CASSQPRMGSRNTIYF TGCGCCAGCAGCCAACCCCGGATGGGGAGTCGAAACACCATATATTTT
TRBJ1-2 - TRBV6-1 - CASSEVGQGYTF TGTGCCAGCAGTGAAGTTGGGCAAGGCTACACCTTC
TRBJ2-4 - TRBV21-1 - CASSKAPAGGRGAKNIQYF TGTGCCAGCAGCAAAGCGCCCGCGGGAGGACGGGGAGCCAAAAACATTCAGTACTTC
TRBJ2-1 - TRBV3-1/TRBV3-2 - CASSQWERRTKEQFF TGTGCCAGCAGCCAGTGGGAGCGAAGAACTAAAGAGCAGTTCTTC
TRBJ2-3 TRBD2 TRBV5-1 - CASSSGLAGRTDTQYF TGCGCCAGCAGCTCGGGACTAGCGGGACGCACAGATACGCAGTATTTT
TRBJ1-1 - TRBV5-1 - CASSLGGKITEAFF TGCGCCAGCAGCTTGGGGGGCAAAATAACTGAAGCTTTCTTT
TRBJ2-3 - TRBV11-3 - CASSLGGGAATDTQYF TGTGCCAGCAGCTTGGGTGGGGGGGCTGCCACAGATACGCAGTATTTT
TRBJ1-4 TRBD1 TRBV6-5 - CASTTGQEKLFF TGTGCCAGCACCACGGGACAGGAAAAACTGTTTTTT
TRBJ2-1 - TRBV3-1/TRBV3-2 few CASSQDSPARPHNEQFF TGTGCCAGCAGCCAAGATAGCCCCGCTAGGCCCCACAATGAGCAGTTCTTC
TRBJ2-1 TRBD2 TRBV27 - CASRVAGGLYNEQFF TGTGCCAGCAGAGTGGCGGGAGGCCTCTACAATGAGCAGTTCTTC